Below, one TCR beta chain is given with its context. Time point given: newly diagnosed GD, antithyroid drugs for less than 3 months. Construction of the TCR library relied on RNA isolated from PBMCs. The data were obtained in a study of regulatory T cells in long-lasting Graves disease. Arm-PCR of CDR3 regions and iRepertoire HTBI primers were used to build TCR beta libraries. TCRdb used MiXCR to reprocess the multiplex PCR reads, holding one entry per CDR3 protein. The table shows approximately 540,000 distinct CDR3 sequences, with 12% occurring only once. In addition, the sample was reused for a study of T cells in Graves' hyperthyroidism and ophthalmopathy.

This sample comprised peripheral blood mononuclear cells (PBMCs), obtained at new diagnosis, from a patient treated with antithyroid drugs. This TCR was recovered from a woman aged 30 to 39 with Graves disease.

The CDR3 region is CASSYSSRGRPGYF. Written as DNA, the CDR3 is TGTGCCAGCAGTTACTCGAGTAGGGGCAGGCCGGGGTACTTC. The chain joins TRBV6-2 or TRBV6-3 to TRBJ2-4; D is possibly TRBD1 (5 bases). The CDR3 is 14 residues long. Per germline, CDR1 MNHEY and CDR2 SVGEGT. Deletions cut 0 bases from V and 15 bases from J, with 18 bases between.